Sequencing of this T cell receptor (beta chain) was carried out in a study of PD-L1 blockade in urothelial cancer. Study background: About 90% of the 29 patients were males with bladder-origin urothelial cancer. The study, taken as a whole, reports: Patients with below-median pretreatment blood clonality survived longer. Tumor-associated blood clones were expanded more by durable-benefit patients at 3 weeks.

CDR3 length: 14 residues. Germline loops: CDR1 KGHSH, CDR2 LQKENI. Unmatched junction bases numbered 6, after V lost 6 bases and J lost 4 bases. On this clone: The antigen is not known.

The time point: peripheral blood 6 weeks after treatment start. The method was immunoSEQ multiplex PCR; TCRdb's version includes in-frame clones alone and lacks a portion of them. The data contain around 50,000 clones, roughly 88% of them singletons. Specimen: PBMCs, collected around atezolizumab (anti-PD-L1) treatment. The chain has TRBV18 and TRBJ1-5; 7 nucleotides align to TRBD1. This TCR was recovered from a man aged 50 to 59 with urothelial cancer. The CDR3 region has the DNA TGTGCCAGCTCTCAGGGACAGTTGAATCAGCCCCAGCATTTT. Translation gives CASSQGQLNQPQHF. The full variable domain, with the rest looked up from reference TRBV18 and TRBJ1-5, is NAGVMQNPRHLVRRRGQEARLRCSPMKGHSHVYWYRQLPEEGLKFMVYLQKENIIDESGMPKERFSAEFPKEGPSILRIQQVVRGDSAAYFCASSQGQLNQPQHFGDGTRLSIL.